The source of this TCR beta chain is a study of blood T cell repertoires in COVID-19 (dated by TCRdb to between 2020 and 2021). Notes on the research overall: Collaborator samples came from the United States, Italy and Spain and covered acute and convalescent phases of COVID-19. The material from the prospective study consisted of cDNA or gDNA derived from T cells, B-cell-depleted T cells, or PBMCs. Subjects who had been exposed to COVID-19, were actively infected with it, or had recovered from it provided the deeply sampled blood TCRbeta repertoires that made up the dataset. A freely available public database, intended as a resource for researchers studying the immune response to SARS-CoV-2, is where the repertoires were released. The samples were drawn from the first 160 participants of the ongoing ImmuneRACE study and from 1,254 subjects provided by 6 global collaborators. Sample metadata almost always included a de-identified subject ID, COVID-19 status, age in years and sex. Where available, HLA class I and class II types were taken from metadata supplied by the sample provider and were not determined by assay-based typing.

A note on this clone: Its antigen is unknown. No base qualities exist here, and no much larger clone lies one base off it.

TCRbeta CDR3 regions were amplified from genomic DNA using the immunoSEQ Assay, a bias-controlled multiplex PCR. In the original analysis: Nucleated cell counts per sample were estimated from amplification of reference gene primers within the assay. To quantify the absolute abundance of each unique TCRbeta CDR3 rearrangement, sequence reads were collapsed and filtered. Productive Simpson clonality was computed per sample as the square root of Simpson's diversity index over productive rearrangements. Not all clones reach the TCRdb copy of this immuneACCESS table, which keeps in-frame sequences only. Checked studies attribute under half of the gap to unresolved V genes and leave the rest unexplained. V and J calls and clone size follow that table, whereas D and trimming were derived from the DNA. The sample table lists over 200,000 clones, 70% to 85% of them with a count of one. In total, the top ten clones hold about 8.3% of the sample.

What the work shows at the level of the full study, not this receptor alone: The quantity of clinical and demographic metadata differed by source and by participant and was supplied without curation.

One collaborating source in Seattle enrolled patients while the patients were actively infected and followed the patients over time throughout the course of disease. Each collaborating institution followed its own protocols to collect whole blood in K2EDTA tubes. For TCRbeta analysis, collaborator samples were shipped as frozen whole blood, as isolated PBMCs, or as DNA extracted from either sample type. From cysteine to phenylalanine, the CDR3 is 13 amino acids long. CDR3 DNA is the only sequence kept; it has 39 bases, read in frame from the first base. The germline V gene provides CDR1 SGHTA and CDR2 FQGNSA. V gives up 5 bases and J gives up 8 bases, and the segment between their germline ends measures 15 bases.

The sequencing input was peripheral blood. The receptor's source is a woman older than 75 with COVID-19, enrolled during active disease. The chain joins TRBV7-2 to TRBJ1-2; TRBD1 is a possible D gene, resting on 5 matching bases. The nucleotide sequence is TGTGCCAGCAGCCCGGGGGGAGGGCGAGGCTACACCTTC. This sequence encodes CASSPGGGRGYTF.